The 17 T cell receptor beta chains given below trace back to one sample, sequenced in a study of blood T cell repertoires in COVID-19. Data came from immunoSEQ multiplex PCR; TCRdb stores just in-frame clones and leaves some out. The repertoire includes fewer than 400,000 clones, around 90% of them detected once, and 4% to 6% sits in the top ten. Sequenced sample: PBMCs or T cells enriched from blood (not recorded which). The receptors stem from a man aged 60 to 69 who had recovered from COVID-19.

V is TRBV6-5 and J is TRBJ2-7; TRBD1 aligns across 7 bases. Germline-derived CDR1 and CDR2 are MNHEY and SVGAGI. The CDR3 totals 14 residues. The trim removed 8 bases at V and 3 bases at J, leaving 10 bases unmatched. CDR3: CASPVTGPNYEQYF. In nucleotides, the CDR3 is TGTGCCAGCCCGGTGACAGGGCCGAACTACGAGCAGTACTTC.

V is TRBV7-6 and J is TRBJ2-2; 11 positions agree with TRBD2. V dropped 2 bases and J dropped 6; count of bases not matched to a gene: 8. Per germline, CDR1 SGHVS and CDR2 FNYEAQ. CDR3 length: 17 amino acids. The CDR3 DNA reads as TGTGCCAGCAGCTTATCCATGACTAGCGGGACCGCCGGGGAGCTGTTTTTT. It encodes CASSLSMTSGTAGELFF.

The chain carries TRBV7-8 and TRBJ2-3; D possibly corresponds to TRBD2 (6 bases). The V end was cut by 3 bases, the J end by 2 bases, with 9 bases between. CDR1 is SGHVS, CDR2 FQNEAQ, per germline. The length of the CDR3 is 14 residues. The CDR3 nucleotides are TGTGCCAGCAGCTTCCGGACTACCACAGATACGCAGTATTTT. Encoded protein: CASSFRTTTDTQYF.

The V call is TRBV5-5, the J call TRBJ2-7; D is unclear. The V and J ends lost 0 bases and 4 bases respectively, with 14 bases between them. The CDR3 runs 15 residues. The germline CDR1 and CDR2 sequences are SGHKS and YYEKEE (reference sequence). The CDR3, as DNA: TGTGCCAGCAGCTTGGCCTTCCTCAACAGTTACGAGCAGTACTTC. Protein product: CASSLAFLNSYEQYF.

This chain uses TRBV7-3 with TRBJ2-1; maybe TRBD2 (6 bases). Trimming took off 5 bases at V and 4 bases at J, with 9 bases between the two ends. From germline, CDR1 is SGHTA and CDR2 FQGTGA. The CDR3 totals 13 residues. CDR3 residues: CASSPEGYNEQFF. CDR3 nucleotides: TGTGCCAGCAGCCCGGAGGGATACAATGAGCAGTTCTTC.

The rearrangement links TRBV20-1 to TRBJ2-3; TRBD2 agrees at 12 bases. Germline-derived CDR1 and CDR2 are DFQATT and SNEGSKA (reference sequence). The CDR3 length is 17 residues. The V and J ends lost 3 bases and 4 bases, in that order; junction bases with no gene match: 11. The CDR3 region has the DNA TGCAGTGCTAGTTCCCACCCAACTAGCGGGAGGTCAGATACGCAGTATTTT. Encoded protein: CSASSHPTSGRSDTQYF.

The chain uses TRBV7-2 and TRBJ1-5; TRBD1 agrees at 9 bases. V was clipped by 1 base and J by 6 bases; unmatched bases: 7. CDR3 size: 16 residues. CDR1 and CDR2 from the germline V gene are SGHTA and FQGNSA. The CDR3: CASSLGAGTGSQPQHF. The CDR3 DNA reads TGTGCCAGCAGCTTAGGAGCCGGGACAGGGAGTCAGCCCCAGCATTTT.

The chain carries TRBV18 and TRBJ2-7; a possible D gene is TRBD2 (6 bases). The CDR3 is made up of 15 amino acids. V dropped 4 bases and J dropped 0 bases, with 13 bases sitting between them. Germline CDR1 KGHSH, CDR2 LQKENI. This CDR3 is CASSLAGRSSYEQYF. In nucleotides, the CDR3 is TGTGCCAGCTCACTCGCGGGACGAAGCTCCTACGAGCAGTACTTC.

This clone was found once. J is TRBJ1-4 and V is TRBV18; TRBD1 matches at 7 bases. The CDR3 consists of 15 residues. Germline assignment: CDR1 KGHSH and CDR2 LQKENI. V gave up 1 base and J gave up 8 bases; unmatched junction bases: 7. The CDR3 protein is CASSPQGAWKEKLFF. CDR3 nucleotide sequence: TGTGCCAGCTCACCACAGGGGGCGTGGAAGGAAAAACTGTTTTTT.

The J gene is TRBJ2-3, the V gene TRBV27, with TRBD2 as a possible D gene (5 bases). The CDR3 has 16 amino acids. CDR1 is MNHEY, CDR2 SMNVEV, per germline (reference sequence). With 5 bases removed from V and 0 bases from J, the gap between germline ends came to 15 bases. The CDR3 nucleotides are TGTGCCAGCAGTCTACATGGACGGGATAGCACAGATACGCAGTATTTT. It is translated as CASSLHGRDSTDTQYF.

The chain couples TRBV29-1 to TRBJ2-2, with TRBD2 matching 8 bases. Trimming removed 4 bases from V and 5 bases from J; junction bases left unmatched: 6. CDR1 is SQVTM and CDR2 is ANQGSEA in the germline V gene. CDR3 length equals 14 residues. In DNA, the CDR3 is TGCAGCGTTGGAAGCGGGAGTAGGACCGGGGAGCTGTTTTTT. This translates into CSVGSGSRTGELFF.

This chain connects TRBV5-1 to TRBJ2-1; TRBD2 agrees at 9 bases. The ends lost 0 bases at V and 12 bases at J; junction bases unmatched: 7. Germline loops: CDR1 SGHRS, CDR2 YFSETQ. The CDR3 extends over 14 amino acids. CDR3 in amino acids: CASSLASGNGVQFF. The CDR3 bases are TGCGCCAGCAGCTTGGCTAGCGGGAATGGGGTGCAGTTCTTC.

The chain links TRBV5-1 to TRBJ2-5; TRBD1 matches 8 bases. Per germline, CDR1 SGHRS and CDR2 YFSETQ. The CDR3 is made up of 13 amino acids. The J segment lost 5 bases and the V segment lost 3 bases, leaving 3 bases of the junction unmatched. In DNA form, the CDR3 reads TGCGCCAGCAGCTCAGGGGGCATCGAGACCCAGTACTTC. It codes for CASSSGGIETQYF.

This clone was seen only once. The chain joins TRBV18 to TRBJ1-2, with D hard to call. The length of the CDR3 is 15 residues. CDR1 and CDR2 (germline): KGHSH, LQKENI. Between the trimmed V and J ends, which lost 7 bases and 4 bases, there was a span of 19 bases. Here the CDR3 DNA reads TGTGCCAGCTACAGATCCCTACTCGAGGGCTATGGCTACACCTTC. Encoded protein: CASYRSLLEGYGYTF.

The V gene is TRBV3-1 (or the pseudogene TRBV3-2), the J gene TRBJ2-7; D perhaps matches TRBD2 (5 bases). Trimming cost V 1 base and J 6 bases, with 7 bases left between them. CDR1 and CDR2 from the germline V gene are LGHDT and YNNKEL (reference sequence). The CDR3 loop spans 12 amino acids. CDR3 region: CASSQVEGEQYF. The CDR3 nucleotides read TGTGCCAGCAGCCAAGTAGAGGGCGAGCAGTACTTC.

This chain uses TRBV7-3 with TRBJ2-6, with D perhaps matching TRBD2 (6 bases). The length of the CDR3 is 20 residues. Germline V gives CDR1 SGHTA, CDR2 FQGTGA. Trimming left V 5 bases short and J 0 bases short, with 23 bases between. In nucleotides, the CDR3 is TGTGCCAGCAGCCCCCTCGCACCCCGGGAGAGGACCTCTGGGGCCAACGTCCTGACTTTC. Its translation is CASSPLAPRERTSGANVLTF.

V gene TRBV3-1 (or the pseudogene TRBV3-2) combines with J gene TRBJ2-1; D call uncertain. Trimming stripped 4 bases from V and 7 bases from J, with 8 bases between. Germline CDR1 reads LGHDT; CDR2 reads YNNKEL (reference sequence). CDR3 size: 12 residues. The CDR3 is CASSLLQNEQFF. Here the CDR3 DNA reads TGTGCCAGCAGCCTCTTACAGAATGAGCAGTTCTTC.